The entry below gives a single TCR beta chain sequence along with its context. Its matching antigen is unknown. Compared with germline, one end of the junction differs, possibly owing to a read error. Per germline, CDR1 DFQATT and CDR2 SNEGSKA (reference sequence). CDR3 length: 15 residues. The sample comes from a study of glioma-infiltrating T cells. Overall study: Dexamethasone exposure before glioma surgery was limited to six or fewer days. Findings and limits, study-wide: Very few CDR3 sequences were shared between tissue and blood. Tissue-blood divergence was below expectation in non-neoplastic patients, above in gliomas.

TCR alpha and beta CDR3 regions were amplified from RNA using iRepertoire nested multiplex PCR. One-step reverse transcription and amplification started from about 100-400 ng of tissue mRNA or PBMC total RNA. TCRdb recomputed calls from the multiplex PCR reads with MiXCR, one row per CDR3 protein. Of a few hundred thousand distinct CDR3 sequences in the sample, around 45% are singletons; the top ten hold about 11%. Sequencing was carried out using glioma tissue, nonneoplastic brain tissue, or PBMCs (not recorded which). The TCR was taken from a human donor with low-grade glioma or glioblastoma, undergoing nonglioma brain surgery, or in good health (not recorded which). The V gene is TRBV20-1, the J gene TRBJ2-7; TRBD2 might be the D (6 bases). This CDR3 reads CSAPKAGKRSCEQYF. CDR3 DNA: TGCAGTGCGCCGAAGGCGGGAAAAAGATCCTGCGAGCAGTACTTC.